The 14 T cell receptor beta chains in this list originate from one sample, sequenced in a study of OX40 agonist ivuxolimab in advanced cancers. Library preparation was by the immunoSEQ multiplex PCR assay. In TCRdb, the immuneACCESS table is reduced to in-frame sequences with V and J assigned. These tables do not hold every clone; where another copy was compared, an unresolved V gene accounts for under half, and the others remain unexplained. Counted in this sample were about 66,000 clones; approximately 83% of them appeared once. Roughly 4.1% of the sample belongs to the ten largest clones. This specimen consisted of CD4+ or CD8+ T cells sorted from blood, obtained in a trial of the OX40 agonist ivuxolimab. These receptors originate from an adult with an advanced solid tumor such as melanoma, head and neck, liver or kidney cancer.

In its sample, this clone was seen a few times. The CDR3 spells CASSLEWTEAFF. The DNA for the CDR3 is TGTGCCAGCAGCTTAGAATGGACTGAAGCTTTCTTT. The rearrangement uses TRBV7-9 and TRBJ1-1; no clear D gene. V was trimmed by 1 base and J by 5 bases, leaving 5 bases between them. Looked up from germline, CDR1 is SEHNR and CDR2 is FQNEAQ (reference sequence). The CDR3 is made up of 12 amino acids.

V usage is TRBV14 and J usage is TRBJ1-3; D unclear. From germline, CDR1 is SGHDN and CDR2 FVKESK. The CDR3 consists of 12 residues. Trimming cost V 0 bases and J 10 bases, with 7 bases left between them. The CDR3 loop reads CASSQDRGTIYF. DNA for the CDR3: TGTGCCAGCAGCCAAGATCGGGGTACCATATATTTT.

The gene calls are TRBV9 and TRBJ1-1; TRBD1 matches 9 bases. J was trimmed by 5 bases and V by 2 bases; bases with no gene match: 1. Germline assignment: CDR1 SGDLS and CDR2 YYNGEE. The CDR3 runs to 13 residues. CDR3 sequence: CASSVTGGTEAFF. CDR3 DNA sequence: TGTGCCAGCAGCGTGACAGGGGGGACTGAAGCTTTCTTT.

This rearrangement joins TRBV5-1 to TRBJ2-3; unclear D gene. The CDR3 has 16 residues. The ends were cut back, 0 bases at V and 0 bases at J, with 11 bases in the middle. Germline loops: CDR1 SGHRS, CDR2 YFSETQ. CDR3: CASSLGPPPSTDTQYF. CDR3 sequence (DNA): TGCGCCAGCAGCTTGGGACCACCACCTAGCACAGATACGCAGTATTTT.

The chain couples TRBV5-1 to TRBJ1-1, with a tentative D call TRBD1 (5 bases). V was shortened by 3 bases and J by 6 bases, with 15 bases between the two germline ends. Germline CDR1 SGHRS, CDR2 YFSETQ. The CDR3 is 14 amino acids. The CDR3 sequence: CASSSGLQEPEAFF. In DNA, the CDR3 is TGCGCCAGCAGCTCGGGCTTACAGGAGCCTGAAGCTTTCTTT.

The V call is TRBV5-1, the J call TRBJ2-2, with a weak D call TRBD1 (5 bases). Germline values: CDR1 SGHRS, CDR2 YFSETQ. The CDR3 totals 15 residues. V was cut by 4 bases and J by 2 bases, with 12 bases left in between. CDR3 region: CASSARTLNTGELFF. For the CDR3, the DNA is TGCGCCAGCAGCGCACGGACACTTAACACCGGGGAGCTGTTTTTT. The entire variable domain, with the rest obtained from reference TRBV5-1 and TRBJ2-2, is as follows: KAGVTQTPRYLIKTRGQQVTLSCSPISGHRSVSWYQQTPGQGLQFLFEYFSETQRNKGNFPGRFSGRQFSNSRSEMNVSTLELGDSALYLCASSARTLNTGELFFGEGSRLTVL.

The chain uses TRBV19 and TRBJ2-5, with D possibly TRBD2 on 5 matching bases. This CDR3 region has 14 residues. The germline CDR1 and CDR2 sequences are LNHDA and SQIVND (reference sequence). V was pared by 7 bases and J by 1 base, with 13 bases between. CDR3 DNA: TGTGCCAGTACCACCTCCGGAGGCCAAGAGACCCAGTACTTC. Translated, it gives CASTTSGGQETQYF.

The chain employs TRBV2 and TRBJ2-6; no definite D call. The CDR3 is 15 amino acids. V was pared by 6 bases and J by 2 bases, with 11 bases between. Germline loops: CDR1 SNHLY, CDR2 FYNNEI. The CDR3 sequence is CASSDSWTGANVLTF. The CDR3 DNA reads as TGTGCCAGCAGCGACTCTTGGACTGGGGCCAACGTCCTGACTTTC.

This chain uses TRBV29-1 with TRBJ2-1, with D uncertain. Trimming removed 5 bases from V and 8 bases from J, with 10 bases in between. Germline V lookup: CDR1 SQVTM, CDR2 ANQGSEA. The CDR3 loop spans 11 amino acids. The DNA for the CDR3 is TGCAGCGTTCAGAAATGGGATGAGCAGTTCTTC. It specifies CSVQKWDEQFF.

This clone was found a few times. The chain couples TRBV6-1 to TRBJ1-2; possibly TRBD1 for D (6 bases). CDR3 size: 12 residues. Germline V lookup: CDR1 MNHNS, CDR2 SASEGT. V lost 6 bases to trimming and J lost 3 bases, with 8 bases between them. The CDR3 DNA reads as TGTGCCAGCAGAGCAGGGGACTATGGCTACACCTTC. This gives the protein CASRAGDYGYTF.

This clone was detected only once. This chain joins TRBV6-5 and TRBJ1-3, with no clear D. Germline V lookup: CDR1 MNHEY, CDR2 SVGAGI. The V end lost 2 bases, the J end lost 0 bases, and 11 bases lay between the germline ends. There are 16 residues in the CDR3. The CDR3 here is CASSYAPSLSGNTIYF. CDR3 sequence (DNA): TGTGCCAGCAGTTACGCCCCATCGCTCTCTGGAAACACCATATATTTT.

V and J are TRBV11-2 and TRBJ2-2; D is perhaps TRBD2 (6 bases). The ends were cut back, 7 bases at V and 7 bases at J, with 22 bases in the middle. Germline V lookup: CDR1 SGHAT, CDR2 FQNNGV. This CDR3 has 16 amino acids. CDR3 sequence: CASTPPARGRVGELFF. The CDR3 coding sequence is TGTGCCAGCACCCCACCCGCGCGGGGCCGGGTCGGGGAGCTGTTTTTT.

The chain is built from TRBV2 and TRBJ1-1; 7 bases fit TRBD1. Germline trimming cut 6 bases from V and 6 bases from J; bases unmatched to any gene: 7. The germline V gene has CDR1 SNHLY and CDR2 FYNNEI. The CDR3 consists of 13 residues. As DNA, the CDR3 is TGTGCCAGCAGAGAGGACAGGCGGGCTGAAGCTTTCTTT. Its protein is CASREDRRAEAFF.

The J gene is TRBJ1-3, the V gene TRBV19, with D tentatively TRBD1 (5 bases). Trimming left V 6 bases short and J 2 bases short, with 11 bases between. This CDR3 is built from 14 residues. Germline assignment: CDR1 LNHDA and CDR2 SQIVND (reference sequence). As DNA, the CDR3 is TGTGCCAGTAGATCCGGCAGGGCTGGAAACACCATATATTTT. Protein product: CASRSGRAGNTIYF.